These 22 T cell receptor beta chains were sequenced from one sample in a study of blood T cell repertoires in COVID-19. This table comes from immunoSEQ multiplex PCR, and its TCRdb copy is limited to in-frame clones, with some not included. The sample carries about 180,000 clones, more than 85% recorded once. Sequenced material: peripheral blood. These TCRs come from a man between 45 and 60 years old with acute or convalescent COVID-19.

This chain connects TRBV28 to TRBJ2-1; 8 bases match TRBD2. The length of the CDR3 is 16 residues. CDR1 MDHEN and CDR2 SYDVKM come from the germline V gene. J gave up 5 bases and V 4 bases, and 10 bases lay outside the gene matches. In nucleotides, the CDR3 is TGTGCCAGCAGTTCCCCCGGGAGGGATAGGAACAATGAGCAGTTCTTC. Translation: CASSSPGRDRNNEQFF.

This chain links TRBV2 with TRBJ2-5; weak D call: TRBD1 (6 bases). The CDR3 spans 13 residues. Looked up from germline, CDR1 is SNHLY and CDR2 is FYNNEI. The germline V and J ends were trimmed by 9 bases and 1 base, with 12 bases remaining between them. Here the CDR3 reads CARQGTPQETQYF. The CDR3 DNA reads TGTGCCAGACAGGGTACCCCCCAAGAGACCCAGTACTTC.

V is TRBV28 and J is TRBJ1-2; 7 nucleotides agree with TRBD1. J gave up 4 bases and V 3 bases, and 5 bases lay outside the gene matches. The CDR3 is 14 amino acids. Germline CDR1 reads MDHEN; CDR2 reads SYDVKM. The CDR3 bases are TGTGCCAGCAGTTTCGGACAGGCCCCCTATGGCTACACCTTC. Translation: CASSFGQAPYGYTF.

This sequence joins TRBV5-1 and TRBJ1-1, with a weak D call TRBD1 (6 bases). The CDR3 contains 14 residues. V lost 3 bases and J lost 4, with 13 bases in between. Germline CDR1 and CDR2: SGHRS and YFSETQ. CDR3 in amino acids: CASSYNRERTEAFF. CDR3 sequence (DNA): TGCGCCAGCAGCTATAACAGGGAACGCACTGAAGCTTTCTTT.

The chain is built from TRBV6-6 and TRBJ1-5, with 8 positions matching TRBD1. The CDR3 runs to 14 residues. Germline CDR1 is MNHNY and CDR2 is SVGAGI (reference sequence). Germline trimming cut 6 bases from V and 6 bases from J; bases unmatched to any gene: 7. The CDR3 protein is CASRPGQGSQPQHF. CDR3 nucleotides: TGTGCCAGCAGACCCGGACAGGGCAGTCAGCCCCAGCATTTT.

The chain combines TRBV5-8 with TRBJ2-7; D is perhaps TRBD2 (6 bases). The CDR3 is 15 amino acids. Germline values: CDR1 SGHTS, CDR2 YDEGEE. The ends were cut back, 0 bases at V and 6 bases at J, with 16 bases in the middle. CDR3 loop: CASSLGDEEGREQYF. Written as DNA, the CDR3 is TGTGCCAGCAGCTTGGGGGACGAGGAGGGGCGCGAGCAGTACTTC.

This clone was counted a single time. J is TRBJ1-5 and V is TRBV4-3, with a weak D call TRBD1 (5 bases). The CDR3 runs to 14 residues. V lost 2 bases and J 6 bases, leaving 11 bases between the germline ends. CDR1 and CDR2 (germline): LGHNA, YSLEER. The CDR3 DNA sequence: TGCGCCAGCAGCCAACGCCAGGGCCCTCAGCCCCAGCATTTT. Its translation: CASSQRQGPQPQHF.

The sample holds a few counts of this clone. This chain uses TRBV4-3 with TRBJ2-1, with D possibly TRBD2 on 5 matching bases. This CDR3 is 15 amino acids long. Deletions cut 6 bases from V and 4 bases from J, with 16 bases between. The germline CDR1 and CDR2 sequences are LGHNA and YSLEER. This CDR3 is CASSLSAGSYNEQFF. For the CDR3, the DNA is TGCGCCAGCAGTTTAAGTGCGGGCTCTTACAATGAGCAGTTCTTC.

This chain joins TRBV7-2 and TRBJ2-3; 11 bases line up with TRBD2. Germline V gene sequence: CDR1 SGHTA, CDR2 FQGNSA. The CDR3 covers 15 residues. The junction had 4 bases not matched to a gene; V was cut back by 6 bases and J by 2 bases. The DNA of the CDR3 is TGTGCCAGCAGATGGGGACTAGCGGTCACAGATACGCAGTATTTT. This gives the protein CASRWGLAVTDTQYF.

This rearrangement joins TRBV27 to TRBJ2-1, with 9 bases that match TRBD1. From germline, CDR1 is MNHEY and CDR2 SMNVEV (reference sequence). The CDR3 loop spans 14 amino acids. The junction had 5 bases not matched to a gene; V was cut back by 7 bases and J by 4 bases. The CDR3 region has the DNA TGTGCCAGCAACCGACAGGGGGGTTACAATGAGCAGTTCTTC. Encoded protein: CASNRQGGYNEQFF.

The chain uses TRBV6-6 and TRBJ2-1; 7 nucleotides agree with TRBD2. The V segment lost 2 bases and the J segment 5 bases; nucleotides outside the gene matches: 6. Germline V gives CDR1 MNHNY, CDR2 SVGAGI (reference sequence). The CDR3 covers 15 residues. The chain's CDR3 is CASSYGGRHNNEQFF. DNA for the CDR3: TGTGCCAGCAGTTACGGCGGGAGACACAACAATGAGCAGTTCTTC.

V and J are TRBV4-2 and TRBJ2-6; D uncertain. CDR3 length: 16 residues. V was trimmed by 0 bases and J by 0 bases, leaving 6 bases between them. The germline gives CDR1 LGHNA, CDR2 YNFKEQ. The CDR3 spells CASSQDTSSGANVLTF. The CDR3, as DNA: TGTGCCAGCAGCCAAGATACAAGCTCTGGGGCCAACGTCCTGACTTTC.

The V and J genes are TRBV6-2 or TRBV6-3 and TRBJ1-6; D is unresolved. The CDR3 has 13 amino acids. Trimming pared 5 bases from V and 4 bases from J, leaving 6 bases between. CDR1 and CDR2 from the germline V gene are MNHEY and SVGEGT. As DNA, the CDR3 is TGTGCCAGCAGTACAGTTTATAATTCACCCCTCCACTTT. Its translation is CASSTVYNSPLHF.

The gene calls are TRBV19 and TRBJ1-3; D is unclear. Looked up from germline, CDR1 is LNHDA and CDR2 is SQIVND (reference sequence). V gave up 3 bases and J gave up 4 bases, with 19 bases separating them. This CDR3 is built from 17 residues. CDR3 residues: CASSIMGGSKGGNTIYF. CDR3 nucleotide sequence: TGTGCCAGTAGTATTATGGGAGGCTCTAAAGGCGGAAACACCATATATTTT.

The chain has TRBV7-3 and TRBJ2-2, with D possibly TRBD1 on 6 matching bases. V lost 2 bases and J lost 6, with 16 bases in between. Germline loops: CDR1 SGHTA, CDR2 FQGTGA. The CDR3 totals 16 residues. CDR3 protein: CASSLYPTGMAGELFF. DNA for the CDR3: TGTGCCAGCAGCTTATATCCAACAGGGATGGCCGGGGAGCTGTTTTTT.

This chain connects TRBV25-1 to TRBJ2-2; D may be TRBD2 (5 bases). V was shortened by 1 base and J by 0 bases, with 12 bases between the two germline ends. Germline-derived CDR1 and CDR2 are MGHDK and SYGVNS. The CDR3 sequence is 17 residues long. The CDR3 loop reads CASSESAQTTNTGELFF. The DNA for the CDR3 is TGTGCCAGCAGTGAATCGGCCCAGACTACGAACACCGGGGAGCTGTTTTTT.

The chain is built from TRBV15 and TRBJ1-6; possibly TRBD1 for D (5 bases). Trimming shortened V by 1 base and J by 6 bases, and 10 bases separated the two germline ends. CDR3 length: 15 amino acids. Germline V gene sequence: CDR1 LNHNV, CDR2 YYDKDF (reference sequence). The CDR3 is CATSRGQGGNSPLHF. CDR3 in DNA: TGTGCCACCAGCAGAGGCCAGGGAGGTAATTCACCCCTCCACTTT.

This chain joins TRBV7-9 and TRBJ1-3, with 9 positions matching TRBD1. The CDR3 runs to 17 residues. V lost 4 bases to trimming and J lost 0 bases; unmatched junction nucleotides: 7. The germline gives CDR1 SEHNR, CDR2 FQNEAQ (reference sequence). DNA of the CDR3: TGTGCCAGCAGCTCCTCGGGACAGGGTTACTCTGGAAACACCATATATTTT. It encodes CASSSSGQGYSGNTIYF.

The rearrangement joins TRBV30 to TRBJ1-4, with 9 bases matching TRBD1. With 5 bases clipped from V and 2 bases from J, the junction kept 3 bases outside the gene matches. Germline lookup yields CDR1 GTSNPN and CDR2 SVGIG (reference sequence). CDR3 length: 14 amino acids. In nucleotides, the CDR3 is TGTGCCTGGTCCGGACAGGGGACTAATGAAAAACTGTTTTTT. Protein sequence: CAWSGQGTNEKLFF.

The chain joins TRBV27 to TRBJ2-3; the D gene is possibly TRBD1 (5 bases). This CDR3 is 14 amino acids long. V lost 3 bases and J lost 0, with 7 bases in between. Per germline, CDR1 MNHEY and CDR2 SMNVEV (reference sequence). CDR3: CASSFQGSTDTQYF. CDR3 sequence (DNA): TGTGCCAGCAGTTTTCAGGGAAGCACAGATACGCAGTATTTT.

The chain carries TRBV5-1 and TRBJ2-1, with 8 bases that match TRBD2. Germline lookup yields CDR1 SGHRS and CDR2 YFSETQ. The CDR3 covers 16 residues. V was clipped by 2 bases and J by 4 bases; unmatched bases: 8. CDR3 DNA: TGCGCCAGCAGCTTAGGTCTAGCGGGCCCGTACAATGAGCAGTTCTTC. Protein: CASSLGLAGPYNEQFF.

This chain joins TRBV27 and TRBJ2-1, with 9 bases that match TRBD2. After removal of 5 bases from V and 5 bases from J, the junction contained 4 bases not matched to a gene. CDR3 length: 14 amino acids. Germline V gene lookup returns CDR1 MNHEY and CDR2 SMNVEV (reference sequence). The CDR3 nucleotides are TGTGCCAGCAGTGGGCGACTAGCGGACAATGAGCAGTTCTTC. Its protein product is CASSGRLADNEQFF.